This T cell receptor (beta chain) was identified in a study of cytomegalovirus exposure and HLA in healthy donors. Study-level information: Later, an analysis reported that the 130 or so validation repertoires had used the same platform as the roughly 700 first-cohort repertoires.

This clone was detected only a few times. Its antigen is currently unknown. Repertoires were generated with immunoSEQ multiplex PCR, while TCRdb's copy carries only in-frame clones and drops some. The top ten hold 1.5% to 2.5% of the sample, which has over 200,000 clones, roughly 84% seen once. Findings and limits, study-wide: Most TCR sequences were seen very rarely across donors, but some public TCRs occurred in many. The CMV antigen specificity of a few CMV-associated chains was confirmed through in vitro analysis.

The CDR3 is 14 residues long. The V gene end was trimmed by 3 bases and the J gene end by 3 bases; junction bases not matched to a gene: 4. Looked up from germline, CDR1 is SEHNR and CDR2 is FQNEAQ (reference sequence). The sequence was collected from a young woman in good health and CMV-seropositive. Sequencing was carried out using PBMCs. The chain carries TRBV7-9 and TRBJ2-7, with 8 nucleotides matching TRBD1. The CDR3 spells CASSFQGAGYEQYF. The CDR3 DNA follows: TGTGCCAGCAGCTTTCAGGGGGCGGGCTACGAGCAGTACTTC.